The 8 T cell receptor beta chains below all came from one sample that was sequenced in a study (dated by TCRdb to the mid-2010s). The library came from 5' RACE. Sequencing was carried out with an Illumina MiSeq. TCRdb cleaned the public reads at Q25 with fastp, built clones with MiXCR and kept in-frame beta chains. Identical CDR3 protein sequences are pooled into one entry, listed with their most common genes and DNA. Recorded for this sample are around 6,400 distinct CDR3 sequences; roughly three fifths of them occurred a single time. In total, the top ten clones hold over 4% of the sample. Material: tumor-infiltrating memory CD4+ T cells sorted from the breast tumor. The meaning of the sample's cell subset or site label: memory CD4+ T cells, CD4+CD45RO+CD25-. The receptors shown here come from a female donor with breast cancer.

The rearrangement joins TRBV5-1 to TRBJ2-1, with 14 bases aligning to TRBD2. This CDR3 region has 16 residues. CDR1 SGHRS and CDR2 YFSETQ come from the germline V gene. Trimming removed 4 bases from V and 5 bases from J; junction bases left unmatched: 5. CDR3 DNA sequence: TGCGCCAGCAGCCCCCGGACTAGCGGGAGGAACAATGAGCAGTTCTTC. This gives the protein CASSPRTSGRNNEQFF. Full variable domain (rest looked up from reference TRBV5-1 and TRBJ2-1): KAGVTQTPRYLIKTRGQQVTLSCSPISGHRSVSWYQQTPGQGLQFLFEYFSETQRNKGNFPGRFSGRQFSNSRSEMNVSTLELGDSALYLCASSPRTSGRNNEQFFGPGTRLTVL.

The V call is TRBV6-1, the J call TRBJ2-7, with unresolved D. The CDR3 runs 13 residues. Germline CDR1 MNHNS, CDR2 SASEGT. Trimming cost V 4 bases and J 2 bases, with 9 bases left between them. CDR3 in DNA: TGTGCCAGCAGTGCCGGACGGACCTACGAGCAGTACTTC. As protein: CASSAGRTYEQYF.

This chain links TRBV10-3 with TRBJ2-1; D remains ambiguous. This CDR3 region has 13 residues. Deletions cut 3 bases from V and 7 bases from J, with 10 bases between. Germline values: CDR1 ENHRY, CDR2 SYGVKD. The CDR3 sequence is CAISESDTNEQFF. The CDR3 nucleotides are TGTGCCATCAGTGAATCCGACACAAATGAGCAGTTCTTC.

This clonotype was seen a few times. The CDR3 sequence is CSARVTGGAPAGELFF. The DNA of the CDR3 is TGCAGTGCTAGAGTGACAGGGGGCGCCCCGGCCGGGGAGCTGTTTTTT. This chain uses TRBV20-1 with TRBJ2-2; 10 bases align to TRBD1. Germline assignment: CDR1 DFQATT and CDR2 SNEGSKA (reference sequence). This CDR3 has 16 amino acids. The V gene end was trimmed by 1 base and the J gene end by 6 bases; junction bases not matched to a gene: 8.

The chain carries TRBV5-1 and TRBJ2-1; D assignment may be TRBD1 or TRBD2 (5 bases each). The CDR3 runs 17 residues. Germline V gene sequence: CDR1 SGHRS, CDR2 YFSETQ. Trimming stripped 4 bases from V and 4 bases from J, with 21 bases between. The CDR3 loop is CASSRSTLDGAYNEQFF. The CDR3 DNA is TGCGCCAGCAGCCGAAGTACACTAGACGGGGCATACAATGAGCAGTTCTTC.

The gene calls are TRBV3-1 and TRBJ1-2; the D gene is possibly TRBD1 (6 bases). Germline V gene sequence: CDR1 LGHDT, CDR2 YNNKEL (reference sequence). V lost 4 bases, J lost 0 bases, and 6 bases lay in between. This CDR3 region has 13 residues. CDR3 sequence reads: CASSRQANYGYTF. Here the CDR3 DNA reads TGTGCCAGCAGCCGACAGGCTAACTATGGCTACACCTTC.

The chain has TRBV12-3 or TRBV12-4 and TRBJ1-1, with D possibly being TRBD1 (6 bases). The CDR3 runs to 14 residues. Trimming shortened V by 6 bases and J by 3 bases, and 14 bases separated the two germline ends. In DNA, the CDR3 is TGTGCCAGCAGCACACAGGGTGGCGACACTGAAGCTTTCTTT. Translated, it gives CASSTQGGDTEAFF.

The chain is built from TRBV5-1 and TRBJ2-3, with D unclear. This CDR3 comprises 14 residues. In germline, CDR1 is SGHRS, CDR2 YFSETQ. With 2 bases removed from V and 2 bases from J, the gap between germline ends came to 9 bases. The CDR3 sequence: CASSLRHYTDTQYF. CDR3 coding DNA: TGCGCCAGCAGCTTAAGACATTACACAGATACGCAGTATTTT.